The 32 T cell receptor beta chains reported below all come from one sample, sequenced in a study of blood T cell repertoires in COVID-19 (dated by TCRdb to the early 2020s). Libraries were made using the immunoSEQ multiplex PCR assay. TCRdb carries this immuneACCESS record with in-frame sequences only. Its versions omit some clonotypes, under half of them owing to an unresolved V gene in the studies checked, with the rest unexplained. This sample has 120,000 to 150,000 clones in its table, and 85% to 90% of those were observed once. The ten largest clones add up to roughly 4% of the sample. The sample consisted of peripheral blood. The receptors derive from a woman in her thirties or forties with acute or convalescent COVID-19.

V and J are TRBV6-5 and TRBJ2-7; 7 bases are a match to TRBD1. The V segment lost 0 bases and the J segment 2 bases; nucleotides outside the gene matches: 7. The germline gives CDR1 MNHEY, CDR2 SVGAGI. The CDR3 length is 16 residues. The CDR3 here is CASSYSSGTATYEQYF. The DNA for the CDR3 is TGTGCCAGCAGTTACTCTAGTGGGACAGCCACCTACGAGCAGTACTTC.

This sequence joins TRBV21-1 and TRBJ1-6. TRBV21-1 is a listed pseudogene. The CDR3 consists of 15 residues. The CDR3 bases are TGTGCCAGGGGGAGGGTGGGACAACGTAGTTCACCCCTCCACTTT. It specifies CARGRVGQRSSPLHF.

The V gene is TRBV5-4, the J gene TRBJ2-7; D perhaps matches TRBD1 (5 bases). The V end was cut by 4 bases, the J end by 4 bases, with 12 bases between. Germline lookup yields CDR1 SGHNT and CDR2 YYREEE (reference sequence). CDR3 length equals 13 residues. CDR3 nucleotides: TGTGCCAGCAGCCAGGGCCCGTCTTACGAGCAGTACTTC. Translating it yields CASSQGPSYEQYF.

The chain is built from TRBV4-3 and TRBJ2-7; 11 bases agree with TRBD1. The CDR3 runs to 15 residues. V gave up 3 bases and J gave up 3 bases; unmatched junction bases: 4. Germline lookup yields CDR1 LGHNA and CDR2 YSLEER. CDR3: CASSQGDRGDYEQYF. In DNA form, the CDR3 reads TGCGCCAGCAGCCAGGGGGACAGGGGGGACTACGAGCAGTACTTC.

The V and J genes are TRBV18 and TRBJ2-1; 10 positions agree with TRBD1. Trimming removed 6 bases from V and 8 bases from J; junction bases left unmatched: 10. CDR3 length: 15 amino acids. The germline V gene has CDR1 KGHSH and CDR2 LQKENI. CDR3 loop: CASSQQGQGSDEQFF. DNA for the CDR3: TGTGCCAGCTCTCAACAGGGACAGGGGAGTGATGAGCAGTTCTTC. Variable domain in full (rest from reference TRBV18 and TRBJ2-1): NAGVMQNPRHLVRRRGQEARLRCSPMKGHSHVYWYRQLPEEGLKFMVYLQKENIIDESGMPKERFSAEFPKEGPSILRIQQVVRGDSAAYFCASSQQGQGSDEQFFGPGTRLTVL.

The V and J genes are TRBV27 and TRBJ1-2, with 9 nucleotides matching TRBD1. Germline V gene lookup returns CDR1 MNHEY and CDR2 SMNVEV (reference sequence). V lost 6 bases, J lost 3 bases, and 8 bases stayed unmatched. The CDR3 has 15 residues. CDR3 bases: TGTGCCAGCAGCCTCCACAGGGGGCGAGACTATGGCTACACCTTC. Protein: CASSLHRGRDYGYTF.

V and J are TRBV11-3 and TRBJ2-2; D is unresolved. Deletions cut 3 bases from V and 3 bases from J, with 8 bases between. Per germline, CDR1 SGHNT and CDR2 YENEEA. This CDR3 has 14 amino acids. For the CDR3, the DNA is TGTGCCAGCAGCTTCCACGGGTACACCGGGGAGCTGTTTTTT. Its protein product is CASSFHGYTGELFF.

The J gene is TRBJ1-6, the V gene TRBV2; no reliable D call. V was trimmed by 11 bases and J by 0 bases, leaving 8 bases between them. The CDR3 runs to 13 residues. CDR1 and CDR2 (germline): SNHLY, FYNNEI. In DNA, the CDR3 is TGTGCCGCGAGATCCTCCTATAATTCACCCCTCCACTTT. It encodes CAARSSYNSPLHF.

This chain links TRBV9 with TRBJ2-1, with TRBD1 identical over 9 bases. The germline V gene has CDR1 SGDLS and CDR2 YYNGEE. Trimming removed 4 bases from V and 5 bases from J; junction bases left unmatched: 10. The CDR3 consists of 16 residues. Written as DNA, the CDR3 is TGTGCCAGCAGCCCCGCCCCGGGACAGGGCAACAATGAGCAGTTCTTC. Translated, it gives CASSPAPGQGNNEQFF.

The gene calls are TRBV19 and TRBJ1-4; no reliable D call. Trimming pared 5 bases from V and 7 bases from J, leaving 14 bases between. CDR1 and CDR2 (germline): LNHDA, SQIVND (reference sequence). The length of the CDR3 is 14 residues. The DNA of the CDR3 is TGTGCCAGTAGTGCCGAGAGTATTGGTGAAAAACTGTTTTTT. Translation gives CASSAESIGEKLFF.

The CDR3 region is CASSGGQYSEAFF. CDR3 nucleotides: TGTGCCAGCAGCGGGGGACAGTACTCTGAAGCTTTCTTT. The chain carries TRBV5-6 and TRBJ1-1; TRBD1 matches at 7 bases. The J segment lost 6 bases and the V segment lost 4 bases, leaving 6 bases of the junction unmatched. The germline V gene has CDR1 SGHDT and CDR2 YYEEEE. The CDR3 extends over 13 amino acids.

V gene TRBV2 combines with J gene TRBJ1-1; a possible D gene is TRBD1 (5 bases). The CDR3 has 13 amino acids. Germline CDR1 and CDR2: SNHLY and FYNNEI. CDR3 nucleotide sequence: TGTGCTACGGGCTACGGGGGGAACACTGAAGCTTTCTTT. Translation: CATGYGGNTEAFF.

The V call is TRBV3-1 (or the pseudogene TRBV3-2), the J call TRBJ1-2; 9 nucleotides align to TRBD1. V gave up 3 bases and J gave up 3 bases; unmatched junction bases: 11. The CDR3 sequence is 17 residues long. Germline V CDR1 and CDR2: LGHDT, YNNKEL (reference sequence). The CDR3 reads CASSQETDRGNYYGYTF. CDR3 bases: TGTGCCAGCAGCCAGGAAACCGACAGGGGGAATTACTATGGCTACACCTTC.

This chain joins TRBV9 and TRBJ1-6, with 8 bases aligning to TRBD1. This CDR3 has 14 amino acids. With V trimmed by 7 bases and J by 9 bases, 9 bases remained unmatched. CDR1 and CDR2 from the germline V gene are SGDLS and YYNGEE. The CDR3 loop is CASAWTGRGSPLHF. The CDR3 DNA is TGTGCCAGCGCGTGGACAGGGAGGGGTTCACCCCTCCACTTT.

This clone was detected only a few times. The CDR3, as DNA: TGTGCCAGCAGTGCCCAGGCGGGCACTGAAGCTTTCTTT. The encoded protein is CASSAQAGTEAFF. V usage is TRBV6-6 and J usage is TRBJ1-1; D gene uncertain. The CDR3 runs to 13 residues. Trimming left V 5 bases short and J 4 bases short, with 11 bases between. Germline CDR1 MNHNY, CDR2 SVGAGI (reference sequence).

The chain has TRBV7-3 and TRBJ2-3; D might be TRBD1 (6 bases). CDR1 and CDR2 (germline): SGHTA, FQGTGA. V was pared by 5 bases and J by 0 bases, with 9 bases between. The CDR3 loop spans 14 amino acids. CDR3 residues: CASSGGQSTDTQYF. In nucleotides, the CDR3 is TGTGCCAGCAGCGGGGGACAAAGCACAGATACGCAGTATTTT. The whole variable domain, remainder taken from reference TRBV7-3 and TRBJ2-3, is GAGVSQTPSNKVTEKGKYVELRCDPISGHTALYWYRQSLGQGPEFLIYFQGTGAADDSGLPNDRFFAVRPEGSVSTLKIQRTERGDSAVYLCASSGGQSTDTQYFGPGTRLTVL.

The gene calls are TRBV9 and TRBJ2-7, with 8 bases lining up with TRBD1. The CDR3 consists of 16 residues. Germline V gives CDR1 SGDLS, CDR2 YYNGEE. Losses at the gene ends were 0 bases for V and 3 bases for J; bases not matched to a gene: 8. This CDR3 reads CASSVGGFGQGYEQYF. The CDR3 coding sequence is TGTGCCAGCAGCGTAGGGGGTTTTGGACAGGGCTACGAGCAGTACTTC.

V usage is TRBV19 and J usage is TRBJ1-2; D gene ambiguous. Germline V gene data show CDR1 as LNHDA and CDR2 as SQIVND (reference sequence). The V and J ends lost 9 bases and 8 bases respectively, with 19 bases between them. There are 13 residues in the CDR3. The CDR3 is CASHVWASEGYTF. The CDR3 bases are TGTGCCAGCCACGTATGGGCCAGTGAAGGCTACACCTTC. The whole variable domain, filled in from reference TRBV19 and TRBJ1-2, reads DGGITQSPKYLFRKEGQNVTLSCEQNLNHDAMYWYRQDPGQGLRLIYYSQIVNDFQKGDIAEGYSVSREKKESFPLTVTSAQKNPTAFYLCASHVWASEGYTFGSGTRLTVV.

The chain joins TRBV7-2 to TRBJ2-1; 9 bases are a match to TRBD2. The germline gives CDR1 SGHTA, CDR2 FQGNSA. V shed 0 bases and J 7 bases; nucleotides not matched to a gene: 4. The CDR3 sequence is 15 residues long. CDR3 DNA sequence: TGTGCCAGCAGCTTAGCCAGCCTAGCGGGGAATGAGCAGTTCTTC. Translating it yields CASSLASLAGNEQFF. The full variable domain, with the rest looked up from reference TRBV7-2 and TRBJ2-1, is GAGVSQSPSNKVTEKGKDVELRCDPISGHTALYWYRQSLGQGLEFLIYFQGNSAPDKSGLPSDRFSAERTGGSVSTLTIQRTQQEDSAVYLCASSLASLAGNEQFFGPGTRLTVL.

This sequence joins TRBV28 and TRBJ1-2, with 8 bases fitting TRBD1. In germline, CDR1 is MDHEN, CDR2 SYDVKM. This CDR3 is 15 amino acids long. V trimming: 3 bases; J trimming: 4 bases; junction bases outside the gene matches: 7. The CDR3 sequence: CASSFSTGTGYGYTF. The CDR3, as DNA: TGTGCCAGCAGTTTCTCCACCGGGACAGGCTATGGCTACACCTTC.

The V and J genes are TRBV4-1 and TRBJ2-2, with 9 bases aligning to TRBD1. The germline V gene encodes CDR1 MGHRA and CDR2 YSYEKL. The CDR3 is made up of 15 amino acids. After removal of 4 bases from V and 1 base from J, the junction contained 1 base not matched to a gene. CDR3 DNA: TGCGCCAGCAGCCGGGACAGGGTGAACACCGGGGAGCTGTTTTTT. Its protein product is CASSRDRVNTGELFF.

This rearrangement joins TRBV29-1 to TRBJ1-2; 8 bases are a match to TRBD1. This CDR3 comprises 13 residues. The V gene end was trimmed by 6 bases and the J gene end by 2 bases; junction bases not matched to a gene: 5. Per the germline V gene, CDR1 is SQVTM and CDR2 is ANQGSEA. The chain's CDR3 is CSVWTGLNYGYTF. The CDR3 region has the DNA TGCAGCGTGTGGACAGGGTTAAACTATGGCTACACCTTC.

The rearrangement uses TRBV4-1 and TRBJ2-1, with D possibly matching TRBD2 (6 bases). The CDR3 loop spans 15 amino acids. The V end lost 4 bases, the J end lost 7 bases, and 17 bases lay between the germline ends. Germline CDR1 MGHRA, CDR2 YSYEKL. CDR3 DNA sequence: TGCGCCAGCAGCCCCCACTTGCGGGATAAGAATGAGCAGTTCTTC. Translated: CASSPHLRDKNEQFF.

The chain links TRBV7-8 to TRBJ1-1, with D unclear. This CDR3 has 13 residues. Germline loops: CDR1 SGHVS, CDR2 FQNEAQ. Trimming removed 4 bases at V and 4 bases at J, with 10 bases between. CDR3 loop: CASSYGGGTEAFF. DNA of the CDR3: TGTGCCAGCAGCTACGGAGGTGGCACTGAAGCTTTCTTT.

The chain recombines TRBV28 with TRBJ1-2, with 7 nucleotides matching TRBD1. The V gene end was trimmed by 3 bases and the J gene end by 7 bases; junction bases not matched to a gene: 8. The CDR3 extends over 14 amino acids. Looked up from germline, CDR1 is MDHEN and CDR2 is SYDVKM. DNA of the CDR3: TGTGCCAGCAGTTTGAGAACAGGGGAAAGTGGCTACACCTTC. It codes for CASSLRTGESGYTF.

The gene calls are TRBV2 and TRBJ1-5; 7 nucleotides match TRBD1. CDR1 is SNHLY, CDR2 FYNNEI, per germline. This CDR3 spans 15 amino acids. The ends lost 5 bases at V and 5 bases at J; junction bases unmatched: 9. CDR3 region: CASSFRQGEDQPQHF. CDR3 DNA: TGTGCCAGCAGTTTCCGACAGGGAGAGGATCAGCCCCAGCATTTT.

The rearrangement joins TRBV5-6 to TRBJ1-1, with D tentatively TRBD1 (5 bases). The germline CDR1 and CDR2 sequences are SGHDT and YYEEEE. This CDR3 is 16 amino acids long. V was clipped by 5 bases and J by 0 bases, with 17 bases between them. DNA of the CDR3: TGTGCCAGCAGTCCCCTGCAGGGTAAAATGAACACTGAAGCTTTCTTT. Encoded protein: CASSPLQGKMNTEAFF.

The gene calls are TRBV3-1 (or the pseudogene TRBV3-2) and TRBJ1-5; D not certain. The CDR3 contains 14 residues. Germline-derived CDR1 and CDR2 are LGHDT and YNNKEL (reference sequence). V lost 5 bases, J lost 4 bases, and 12 bases lay in between. The CDR3 DNA follows: TGTGCCAGCAGCTCGGAAGGAGGGAATCAGCCCCAGCATTTT. Its protein is CASSSEGGNQPQHF.

J is TRBJ2-1 and V is TRBV5-4; 15 nucleotides agree with TRBD2. The junction had 6 bases not matched to a gene; V was cut back by 4 bases and J by 4 bases. CDR1 is SGHNT and CDR2 is YYREEE in the germline V gene (reference sequence). This CDR3 has 17 amino acids. Here the CDR3 reads CASSGGTSGRSYNEQFF. The CDR3 DNA reads as TGTGCCAGCAGCGGGGGGACTAGCGGGAGGTCATACAATGAGCAGTTCTTC. Together with reference TRBV5-4 and TRBJ2-1, the CDR3 gives the full variable domain: ETGVTQSPTHLIKTRGQQVTLRCSSQSGHNTVSWYQQALGQGPQFIFQYYREEENGRGNFPPRFSGLQFPNYSSELNVNALELDDSALYLCASSGGTSGRSYNEQFFGPGTRLTVL.

This chain connects TRBV12-3 or TRBV12-4 to TRBJ1-3; no firm D call. This CDR3 contains 13 residues. V was shortened by 0 bases and J by 8 bases, with 8 bases between the two germline ends. CDR3 coding DNA: TGTGCCAGCAGTTTAGCCCTTGCGGACACCATATATTTT. As protein: CASSLALADTIYF.

This chain uses TRBV6-5 with TRBJ2-3, with D possibly being TRBD1 (6 bases). In germline, CDR1 is MNHEY, CDR2 SVGAGI. CDR3 length: 14 residues. The V gene lost 2 bases and the J gene lost 3 bases, with 9 bases spanning the gap. CDR3 sequence reads: CASSYARGTDTQYF. The CDR3 nucleotides are TGTGCCAGCAGTTACGCCAGGGGTACAGATACGCAGTATTTT.

This chain links TRBV7-2 with TRBJ2-2; D unresolved. This CDR3 is 13 amino acids long. Per the germline V gene, CDR1 is SGHTA and CDR2 is FQGNSA. V was trimmed by 5 bases and J by 14 bases, leaving 18 bases between them. The CDR3 is CASSPARLPLLFF. As DNA, the CDR3 is TGTGCCAGCAGCCCCGCCAGACTCCCCTTACTGTTTTTT.